This T cell receptor (beta chain) is drawn from a study of PD-L1 blockade in urothelial cancer. On the study more broadly: Prior regimens of chemotherapy numbered 0 to 3 per patient. Specimens of blood held a median count of approximately 150,000 T cells.

The CDR3 loop spans 14 amino acids. The V segment lost 5 bases and the J segment 6 bases; nucleotides outside the gene matches: 9. Germline assignment: CDR1 SGHRS and CDR2 YFSETQ. Time point: peripheral blood 6 weeks after treatment start. Profiled with immunoSEQ multiplex PCR; TCRdb holds only in-frame clones, not every one. The sample contains 40,000 to 45,000 clones, 91% of which appear only once. The chain joins TRBV5-1 to TRBJ2-3, with 7 bases lining up with TRBD2. Specimen: PBMCs, collected around atezolizumab (anti-PD-L1) treatment. This receptor was taken from a man in his 70s with urothelial cancer. The DNA for the CDR3 is TGCGCCAGCAGGCAACGACTAGCACACGATACGCAGTATTTT. As protein: CASRQRLAHDTQYF.